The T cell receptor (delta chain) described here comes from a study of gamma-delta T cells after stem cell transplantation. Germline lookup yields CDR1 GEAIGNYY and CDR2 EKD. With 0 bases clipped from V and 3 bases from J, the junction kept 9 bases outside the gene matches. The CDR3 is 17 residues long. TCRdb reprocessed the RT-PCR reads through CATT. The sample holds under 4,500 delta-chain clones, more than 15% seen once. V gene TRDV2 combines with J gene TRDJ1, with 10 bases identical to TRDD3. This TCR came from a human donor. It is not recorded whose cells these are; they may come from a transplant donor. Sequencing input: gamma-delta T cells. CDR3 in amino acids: CACDTVWVGDTADKLIF. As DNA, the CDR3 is TGTGCCTGTGACACCGTATGGGTGGGGGATACAGCCGATAAACTCATCTTT.